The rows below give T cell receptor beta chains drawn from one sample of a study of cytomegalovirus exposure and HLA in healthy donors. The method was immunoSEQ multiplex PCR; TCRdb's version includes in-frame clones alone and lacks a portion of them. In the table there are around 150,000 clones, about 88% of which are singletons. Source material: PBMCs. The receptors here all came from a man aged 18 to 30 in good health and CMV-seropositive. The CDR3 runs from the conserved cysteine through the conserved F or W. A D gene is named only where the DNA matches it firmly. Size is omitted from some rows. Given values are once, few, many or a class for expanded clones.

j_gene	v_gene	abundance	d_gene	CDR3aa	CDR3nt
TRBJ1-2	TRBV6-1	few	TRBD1	CASSEALGQGAKYGYTF	TGTGCCAGCAGTGAAGCGCTAGGACAGGGAGCGAAATATGGCTACACCTTC
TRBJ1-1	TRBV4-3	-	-	CASSQGVGRGNTEAFF	TGCGCCAGCAGCCAAGGTGTAGGCAGGGGAAACACTGAAGCTTTCTTT
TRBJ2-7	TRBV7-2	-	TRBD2	CASSFRTSGGFNYEQYF	TGTGCCAGCAGCTTCAGGACTAGCGGGGGGTTCAATTACGAGCAGTACTTC
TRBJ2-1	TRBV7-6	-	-	CASSFSQRNEQFF	TGTGCCAGCAGCTTCTCTCAGCGCAATGAGCAGTTCTTC
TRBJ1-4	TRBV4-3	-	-	CAGSQDLGGEKNEKLFF	TGCGCCGGCAGCCAAGATTTGGGAGGGGAAAAGAATGAAAAACTGTTTTTT
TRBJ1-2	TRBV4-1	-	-	CASSTDVGGYTF	TGCGCCAGCAGCACAGATGTTGGTGGCTACACCTTC
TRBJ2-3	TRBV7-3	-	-	CASSLNGNTDTQYF	TGTGCCAGCAGCTTAAACGGGAACACAGATACGCAGTATTTT
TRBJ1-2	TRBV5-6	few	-	CASRIGRGGYTF	TGTGCCAGCAGAATTGGGAGGGGTGGCTACACCTTC
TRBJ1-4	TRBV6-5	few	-	CASSYSGGSEKLFF	TGTGCCAGCAGTTACTCGGGCGGGTCGGAAAAACTGTTTTTT
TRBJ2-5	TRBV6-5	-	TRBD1	CASSVLQGAGETQYF	TGTGCCAGCAGTGTCCTGCAGGGGGCAGGGGAGACCCAGTACTTC
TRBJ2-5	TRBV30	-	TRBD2	CALAGGLQETQYF	TGTGCCCTAGCGGGGGGGCTCCAAGAGACCCAGTACTTC
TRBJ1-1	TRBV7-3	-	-	CASSLRGSDTEAFF	TGTGCCAGCAGCTTACGAGGGTCGGACACTGAAGCTTTCTTT
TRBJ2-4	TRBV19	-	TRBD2	CASSPRLAGGQGKNIQYF	TGTGCCAGTAGTCCCAGACTAGCGGGGGGCCAAGGCAAAAACATTCAGTACTTC
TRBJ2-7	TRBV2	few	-	CATGKISYEQYF	TGTGCCACCGGGAAAATCTCCTACGAGCAGTACTTC
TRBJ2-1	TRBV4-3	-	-	CASSRLAGWFEDEQFF	TGCGCCAGCAGCCGACTGGCAGGGTGGTTCGAAGATGAGCAGTTCTTC
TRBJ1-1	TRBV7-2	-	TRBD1	CASRRRGLWAFF	TGTGCCAGCCGCCGAAGGGGGCTTTGGGCTTTCTTT
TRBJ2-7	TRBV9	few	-	CASSVGDSSSYEQYF	TGTGCCAGCAGCGTAGGTGACAGTAGCTCCTACGAGCAGTACTTC
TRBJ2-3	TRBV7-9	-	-	CASSLGLYTDTQYF	TGTGCCAGCAGCTTAGGACTCTACACAGATACGCAGTATTTT
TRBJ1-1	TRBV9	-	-	CASSGSGTAEAFF	TGTGCCAGCAGCGGTTCGGGAACCGCTGAAGCTTTCTTT
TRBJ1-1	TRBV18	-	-	CASSPLRASEAFF	TGTGCCAGCTCACCACTCAGGGCGTCTGAAGCTTTCTTT
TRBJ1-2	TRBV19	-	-	CASSSQESGYTF	TGTGCCAGTAGTTCACAGGAAAGCGGCTACACCTTC
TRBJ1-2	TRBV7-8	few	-	CASSLAMDYRYGYTF	TGTGCCAGCAGCTTAGCTATGGACTATCGCTATGGCTACACCTTC
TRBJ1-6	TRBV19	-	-	CASSPATGSNSPLHF	TGTGCCAGTAGCCCCGCTACGGGGTCTAATTCACCCCTCCACTTT
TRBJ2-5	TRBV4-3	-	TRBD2	CASSQDRFVGGEQYF	TGCGCCAGCAGCCAAGATCGGTTCGTGGGGGGGGAGCAGTACTTC
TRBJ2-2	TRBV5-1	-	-	CASSLDLLGSGELFF	TGCGCCAGCAGCTTGGACCTACTAGGATCCGGGGAGCTGTTTTTT
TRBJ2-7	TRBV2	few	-	CASSEYFGSHEQYF	TGTGCCAGCAGTGAATATTTCGGGAGCCACGAGCAGTACTTC
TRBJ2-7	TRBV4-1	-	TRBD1	CASSQPTGGGEQYF	TGCGCCAGCAGCCAGCCGACAGGGGGCGGCGAGCAGTACTTC
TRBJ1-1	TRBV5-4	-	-	CASSLQAGGGTEAFF	TGTGCCAGCAGCTTGCAAGCGGGTGGGGGGACTGAAGCTTTCTTT
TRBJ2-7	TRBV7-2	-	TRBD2	CASSLERGAYEQYF	TGTGCCAGCAGCTTAGAACGGGGGGCCTACGAGCAGTACTTC
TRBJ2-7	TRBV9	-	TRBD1	CASSPAPGTGYEQYF	TGTGCCAGCAGCCCCGCCCCCGGGACAGGCTACGAGCAGTACTTC
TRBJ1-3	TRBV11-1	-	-	CASSPDITGSGNTIYF	TGTGCCAGCAGCCCGGACATCACTGGCTCTGGAAACACCATATATTTT
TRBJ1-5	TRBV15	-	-	CATREGGITNQPQHF	TGTGCCACCAGGGAGGGGGGGATCACCAATCAGCCCCAGCATTTT
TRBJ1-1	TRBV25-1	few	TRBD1	CASSETDRVTEAFF	TGTGCCAGCAGTGAGACCGACAGGGTCACTGAAGCTTTCTTT
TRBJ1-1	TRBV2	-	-	CASSDGPPNTEAFF	TGTGCCAGCAGTGATGGGCCACCGAACACTGAAGCTTTCTTT
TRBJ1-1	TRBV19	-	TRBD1	CASSSGTGRDMNTEAFF	TGTGCCAGTAGTAGTGGGACAGGGAGGGATATGAACACTGAAGCTTTCTTT
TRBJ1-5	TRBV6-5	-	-	CASSYGGGNQPQHF	TGTGCCAGCAGTTACGGAGGTGGCAATCAGCCCCAGCATTTT
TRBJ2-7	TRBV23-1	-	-	CASSQSRYGEVNLYEQYF	TGCGCCAGCAGTCAATCGCGATACGGGGAGGTAAATCTGTACGAGCAGTACTTC
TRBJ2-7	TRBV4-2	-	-	CASSQDPGTPYEQYF	TGTGCCAGCAGCCAAGATCCAGGGACACCCTACGAGCAGTACTTC
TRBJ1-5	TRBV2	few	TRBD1	CASRRDSNQPQHF	TGTGCCAGCAGGCGGGACAGTAATCAGCCCCAGCATTTT
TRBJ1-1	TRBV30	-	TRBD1	CAWSVGTENTEAFF	TGTGCCTGGAGTGTAGGGACAGAGAACACTGAAGCTTTCTTT
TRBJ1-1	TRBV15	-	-	CATSRRRAGEPEAFF	TGTGCCACCAGCAGAAGAAGGGCAGGGGAGCCCGAAGCTTTCTTT
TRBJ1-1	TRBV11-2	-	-	CASSLSPGGTEAFF	TGTGCCAGCAGCTTAAGCCCTGGCGGCACTGAAGCTTTCTTT
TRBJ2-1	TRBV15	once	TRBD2	CATRPGLAGEHEQFF	TGTGCCACACGGCCGGGACTAGCGGGGGAGCATGAGCAGTTCTTC
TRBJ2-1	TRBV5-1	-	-	CASSLGRLPSGDEQFF	TGCGCCAGCAGCTTGGGACGACTACCTTCCGGGGATGAGCAGTTCTTC
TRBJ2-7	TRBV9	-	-	CASSEGTRQIDEQYF	TGTGCCAGCAGCGAGGGGACTCGGCAAATCGACGAGCAGTACTTC
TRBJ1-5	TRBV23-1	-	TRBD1	CASSRQGSNQPQHF	TGCGCCAGCAGCAGACAGGGTAGCAATCAGCCCCAGCATTTT
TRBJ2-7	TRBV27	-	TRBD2	CASSPTGGVIFWEQYF	TGTGCCAGCAGCCCTACGGGAGGGGTTATCTTTTGGGAGCAGTACTTC
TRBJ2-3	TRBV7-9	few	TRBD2	CASSLDPSGGADTQYF	TGTGCCAGCAGCTTAGATCCTAGCGGGGGGGCAGATACGCAGTATTTT
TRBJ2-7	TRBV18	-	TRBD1	CASSPPMGQGDEQYF	TGTGCCAGCTCACCACCGATGGGACAGGGGGACGAGCAGTACTTC
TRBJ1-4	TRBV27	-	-	CASRPRGGTNEKLFF	TGTGCCAGCCGTCCTCGGGGGGGAACTAATGAAAAACTGTTTTTT
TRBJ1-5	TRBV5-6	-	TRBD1	CASTFEDRGPYSNQPQHF	TGTGCCAGCACCTTTGAGGACAGGGGGCCCTATAGCAATCAGCCCCAGCATTTT
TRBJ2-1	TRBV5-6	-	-	CASSLAGGLSYNEQFF	TGTGCCAGCAGCTTGGCTGGAGGACTGTCCTACAATGAGCAGTTCTTC
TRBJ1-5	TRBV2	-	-	CASSVEGGHQPQHF	TGTGCCAGCAGTGTAGAGGGCGGTCATCAGCCCCAGCATTTT
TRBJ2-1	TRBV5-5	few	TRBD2	CASSPGLGPYNEQFF	TGTGCCAGCAGCCCGGGACTAGGACCCTACAATGAGCAGTTCTTC
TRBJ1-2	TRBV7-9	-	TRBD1	CASSAGTAGYGYTF	TGTGCCAGCAGCGCAGGGACAGCAGGCTATGGCTACACCTTC
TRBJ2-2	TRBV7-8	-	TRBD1	CASSVRQGATTGELFF	TGTGCCAGCAGCGTAAGACAGGGGGCTACCACCGGGGAGCTGTTTTTT
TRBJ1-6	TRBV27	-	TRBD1	CASSNDRAASYNSPLHF	TGTGCCAGCAGTAATGACAGGGCCGCATCCTATAATTCACCCCTCCACTTT
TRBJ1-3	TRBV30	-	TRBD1	CACETGVVGNTIYF	TGTGCCTGCGAGACAGGGGTTGTTGGAAACACCATATATTTT
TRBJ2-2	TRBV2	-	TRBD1	CASSEPDRGGGELFF	TGTGCCAGCAGTGAACCCGACAGGGGTGGCGGGGAGCTGTTTTTT